Below, 25 T cell receptor beta chains from the same sample are listed, as sequenced in a study of cytomegalovirus exposure and HLA in healthy donors (dated by TCRdb to about 2017). Receptor amplification or capture employed the immunoSEQ multiplex PCR assay. A mixture of 60 forward primers for TCR Vbeta segments and 13 reverse primers for TCR Jbeta segments was used in the multiplex PCR. The source is immuneACCESS, and TCRdb retained only in-frame sequences with V and J called. Part of the clones is not carried over; for the studies checked, unresolved V genes explain less than half of this, and the remainder is unexplained. The sample table contains 200,000 or so clones; only one count was recorded for 65% to 85% of them. The ten largest account for 1.5% to 2% of the sample. Input material: PBMCs. The receptors originated from a man in his fifties in good health and CMV-seronegative.

This clone showed up just a few times. J is TRBJ2-5 and V is TRBV6-1; tentative D call: TRBD1 (5 bases). Germline assignment: CDR1 MNHNS and CDR2 SASEGT. Trimming took 2 bases from V and 1 from J, leaving 8 bases between them. The CDR3 is made up of 14 amino acids. The DNA of the CDR3 is TGTGCCAGCAGTGAATCGACAGCCCAAGAGACCCAGTACTTC. It specifies CASSESTAQETQYF.

This clone was recorded a few times. The rearrangement uses TRBV5-8 and TRBJ2-1; TRBD1 aligns across 7 bases. V trimming: 4 bases; J trimming: 4 bases; junction bases outside the gene matches: 5. In germline, CDR1 is SGHTS, CDR2 YDEGEE. The CDR3 sequence is 14 residues long. CDR3 coding DNA: TGTGCCAGCAGCATGGGACAGAGTTACAATGAGCAGTTCTTC. Translated: CASSMGQSYNEQFF.

J is TRBJ2-3 and V is TRBV19; D perhaps matches TRBD1 (5 bases). CDR1 is LNHDA and CDR2 is SQIVND in the germline V gene (reference sequence). The CDR3 consists of 16 residues. V lost 1 base and J 2 bases, leaving 13 bases between the germline ends. CDR3 region: CASSIGGRAYTDTQYF. The CDR3 DNA follows: TGTGCCAGTAGTATAGGGGGCAGGGCCTACACAGATACGCAGTATTTT. Variable domain in full (rest from reference TRBV19 and TRBJ2-3): DGGITQSPKYLFRKEGQNVTLSCEQNLNHDAMYWYRQDPGQGLRLIYYSQIVNDFQKGDIAEGYSVSREKKESFPLTVTSAQKNPTAFYLCASSIGGRAYTDTQYFGPGTRLTVL.

The genes are TRBV15 and TRBJ1-5; no definite D call. Germline V gene data show CDR1 as LNHNV and CDR2 as YYDKDF (reference sequence). V was shortened by 3 bases and J by 0 bases, with 12 bases between the two germline ends. The CDR3 contains 16 residues. DNA for the CDR3: TGTGCCACCAGCAGGTTTCGAGGCGGTAGCAATCAGCCCCAGCATTTT. Protein product: CATSRFRGGSNQPQHF.

The V and J genes are TRBV4-2 and TRBJ2-3; 11 positions agree with TRBD2. Germline CDR1 reads LGHNA; CDR2 reads YNFKEQ. The V gene end was trimmed by 1 base and the J gene end by 4 bases; junction bases not matched to a gene: 7. This CDR3 comprises 17 residues. In nucleotides, the CDR3 is TGTGCCAGCAGCCAAGGTGGACTAGCGGGTGGGGCAGATACGCAGTATTTT. Translated: CASSQGGLAGGADTQYF.

In DNA form, the CDR3 reads TGCGCCAGCATAGGGACTAACACCGGGGAGCTGTTTTTT. It specifies CASIGTNTGELFF. This sequence joins TRBV5-1 and TRBJ2-2; weak D call: TRBD2 (6 bases). The V gene lost 6 bases and the J gene lost 2 bases, with 8 bases spanning the gap. CDR3 length: 13 residues. Looked up from germline, CDR1 is SGHRS and CDR2 is YFSETQ.

This rearrangement joins TRBV7-3 to TRBJ2-3; D remains ambiguous. CDR3 length: 15 residues. The germline V and J ends were trimmed by 5 bases and 2 bases, with 14 bases remaining between them. Germline-derived CDR1 and CDR2 are SGHTA and FQGTGA. The CDR3, as DNA: TGTGCCAGCAGCGCCCGGGTAGGCGCCACAGATACGCAGTATTTT. Amino acid sequence: CASSARVGATDTQYF. Supplemented by reference TRBV7-3 and TRBJ2-3, the full variable domain reads GAGVSQTPSNKVTEKGKYVELRCDPISGHTALYWYRQSLGQGPEFLIYFQGTGAADDSGLPNDRFFAVRPEGSVSTLKIQRTERGDSAVYLCASSARVGATDTQYFGPGTRLTVL.

V gene TRBV28 combines with J gene TRBJ1-1; 7 bases line up with TRBD1. V shed 2 bases and J 7 bases; nucleotides not matched to a gene: 4. The CDR3 loop spans 13 amino acids. From germline, CDR1 is MDHEN and CDR2 SYDVKM. The chain's CDR3 is CASSLRQGGEAFF. In nucleotides, the CDR3 is TGTGCCAGCAGTTTAAGGCAGGGGGGTGAAGCTTTCTTT. The full variable domain, rest sourced from reference TRBV28 and TRBJ1-1, is DVKVTQSSRYLVKRTGEKVFLECVQDMDHENMFWYRQDPGLGLRLIYFSYDVKMKEKGDIPEGYSVSREKKERFSLILESASTNQTSMYLCASSLRQGGEAFFGQGTRLTVV.

The rearrangement uses TRBV4-2 and TRBJ1-4; possible D gene TRBD1, 5 bases. V shed 0 bases and J shed 7 bases, with 9 bases lying between them. The CDR3 contains 14 residues. Germline V gene sequence: CDR1 LGHNA, CDR2 YNFKEQ. CDR3 region: CASSQDVTAEKLFF. In nucleotides, the CDR3 is TGTGCCAGCAGCCAAGATGTGACAGCTGAAAAACTGTTTTTT.

The J gene is TRBJ2-2, the V gene TRBV6-5, with D maybe TRBD2 (5 bases). The CDR3 covers 14 residues. The germline V and J ends were trimmed by 8 bases and 1 base, with 11 bases remaining between them. Per the germline V gene, CDR1 is MNHEY and CDR2 is SVGAGI. The CDR3 loop is CASLRGLNTGELFF. Written as DNA, the CDR3 is TGTGCCAGCCTGAGAGGGTTGAACACCGGGGAGCTGTTTTTT.

Here the CDR3 DNA reads TGTGCCAGCAGACAATTGCCGGGACAGCGCACAGATACGCAGTATTTT. This codes for CASRQLPGQRTDTQYF. V gene TRBV6-6 combines with J gene TRBJ2-3, with 7 bases identical to TRBD1. The germline V gene encodes CDR1 MNHNY and CDR2 SVGAGI (reference sequence). The J segment lost 1 base and the V segment lost 6 bases, leaving 10 bases of the junction unmatched. This CDR3 is 16 amino acids long.

The genes are TRBV18 and TRBJ2-4, with 7 nucleotides matching TRBD1. V gave up 0 bases and J gave up 8 bases; unmatched junction bases: 4. This CDR3 region has 14 residues. The V gene's germline CDR1 is KGHSH and CDR2 LQKENI. This chain's CDR3 is CASSPPGGADIQYF. CDR3 sequence (DNA): TGTGCCAGCTCACCACCAGGGGGCGCGGACATTCAGTACTTC.

The V and J genes are TRBV12-5 and TRBJ2-7; TRBD1 matches 9 bases. V shed 1 base, J shed 4 bases, and the junction held 5 bases outside the gene matches. The CDR3 loop spans 15 amino acids. The germline gives CDR1 LGHNT, CDR2 FRNRAP. As DNA, the CDR3 is TGTGCTAGTGGTTTGGAACAGGGGGCGCGGTACGAGCAGTACTTC. Translating it yields CASGLEQGARYEQYF.

About this clone: This CDR3 fails to terminate in the conserved phenylalanine or tryptophan, so it likely reflects a read error. The chain is built from TRBV9 and TRBJ1-1; 9 positions agree with TRBD1. CDR1 is SGDLS and CDR2 is YYNGEE in the germline V gene. Trimming at V came to 3 bases and at J to 4 bases, leaving 7 bases not matched to a gene. This CDR3 contains 15 residues. CDR3 sequence (DNA): TGTGCCAGCAGCGCCACAGGGGGCGTCATCACTGAAGCTTTCCTT. Amino acids: CASSATGGVITEAFL.

The chain couples TRBV5-1 to TRBJ2-5, with 11 bases that match TRBD2. J lost 9 bases, V lost 4 bases, and 8 bases had no gene match. Germline CDR1 reads SGHRS; CDR2 reads YFSETQ. The length of the CDR3 is 14 residues. In DNA form, the CDR3 reads TGCGCCAGCAGCCCCCAGACTAGCGGGACGGCCCAGTACTTC. It specifies CASSPQTSGTAQYF. The whole variable domain, remainder taken from reference TRBV5-1 and TRBJ2-5, is KAGVTQTPRYLIKTRGQQVTLSCSPISGHRSVSWYQQTPGQGLQFLFEYFSETQRNKGNFPGRFSGRQFSNSRSEMNVSTLELGDSALYLCASSPQTSGTAQYFGPGTRLLVL.

The DNA for the CDR3 is TGTGCCAGCAGCAAAGGACAGCTCACAGATACGCAGTATTTT. It codes for CASSKGQLTDTQYF. The chain employs TRBV7-3 and TRBJ2-3; a weak D match, TRBD1 (6 bases). V dropped 5 bases and J dropped 2 bases, with 11 bases sitting between them. The CDR3 runs 14 residues. Germline V gene lookup returns CDR1 SGHTA and CDR2 FQGTGA.

The chain recombines TRBV6-7 with TRBJ2-5; D uncertain. TRBV6-7 carries the ORF label, with uncertain function. V lost 0 bases to trimming and J lost 3 bases, with 11 bases between them. The CDR3 totals 15 residues. For the CDR3, the DNA is TGTGCCAGCAGTTACTCCGAGAGCGCAGAAGAGACCCAGTACTTC. Protein: CASSYSESAEETQYF.

The genes are TRBV5-4 and TRBJ2-5, with a possible D match to TRBD2 (5 bases). V lost 0 bases and J 5 bases, leaving 8 bases between the germline ends. Per the germline V gene, CDR1 is SGHNT and CDR2 is YYREEE (reference sequence). This CDR3 has 13 residues. CDR3 nucleotide sequence: TGTGCCAGCAGCTTGGCCGGCGGGGAGACCCAGTACTTC. Translating it yields CASSLAGGETQYF.

The chain carries TRBV18 and TRBJ2-2; 7 bases agree with TRBD1. Germline assignment: CDR1 KGHSH and CDR2 LQKENI. This CDR3 has 14 residues. Trimming at V came to 8 bases and at J to 6 bases, leaving 9 bases not matched to a gene. CDR3 region: CASTTGAGSGELFF. The CDR3 DNA sequence: TGTGCCAGCACTACAGGGGCCGGGTCCGGGGAGCTGTTTTTT.

V gene TRBV27 combines with J gene TRBJ2-7, with 7 bases fitting TRBD2. V was clipped by 6 bases and J by 2 bases; unmatched bases: 7. Germline V gene sequence: CDR1 MNHEY, CDR2 SMNVEV (reference sequence). The CDR3 totals 14 residues. CDR3: CASSPSGPPYEQYF. DNA for the CDR3: TGTGCCAGCAGCCCTAGCGGCCCGCCCTACGAGCAGTACTTC.

The chain employs TRBV18 and TRBJ2-1; the match to TRBD2 covers 12 bases. V was clipped by 3 bases and J by 8 bases; unmatched bases: 2. Germline CDR1 reads KGHSH; CDR2 reads LQKENI. The CDR3 is made up of 14 amino acids. This chain's CDR3 is CASSPTSGSDEQFF. The DNA for the CDR3 is TGTGCCAGCTCACCGACTAGCGGGAGTGATGAGCAGTTCTTC.

This chain uses TRBV19 with TRBJ2-2; TRBD2 matches at 12 bases. V shed 4 bases and J 1 base; nucleotides not matched to a gene: 4. The CDR3 is 17 amino acids. Germline CDR1 and CDR2: LNHDA and SQIVND (reference sequence). The CDR3 nucleotides read TGTGCCAGTAGTAAACTAGCGGGAGGCTTGAACACCGGGGAGCTGTTTTTT. Amino acids: CASSKLAGGLNTGELFF.

In this sample, this clone turned up a few times. J is TRBJ1-1 and V is TRBV30; D is undetermined. The CDR3 is made up of 12 amino acids. Trimming removed 0 bases at V and 11 bases at J, with 13 bases between. CDR1 GTSNPN and CDR2 SVGIG come from the germline V gene (reference sequence). The CDR3 DNA sequence: TGTGCCTGGAGTGTACAGAGGGTCAGCGCTTTCTTT. It specifies CAWSVQRVSAFF. The whole variable domain, filled in from reference TRBV30 and TRBJ1-1, reads SQTIHQWPATLVQPVGSPLSLECTVEGTSNPNLYWYRQAAGRGLQLLFYSVGIGQISSEVPQNLSASRPQDRQFILSSKKLLLSDSGFYLCAWSVQRVSAFFGQGTRLTVV.

The chain recombines TRBV6-4 with TRBJ2-1; 7 nucleotides line up with TRBD2. This CDR3 contains 14 residues. The V segment lost 6 bases and the J segment 10 bases; nucleotides outside the gene matches: 12. Germline V gives CDR1 MRHNA, CDR2 SNTAGT. This CDR3 is CASSREGGIEEQFF. The CDR3 DNA follows: TGTGCCAGCAGCAGGGAGGGCGGGATAGAAGAGCAGTTCTTC.

This clone was observed once. J is TRBJ2-7 and V is TRBV28, with D maybe TRBD1 (5 bases). CDR1 is MDHEN and CDR2 is SYDVKM in the germline V gene. The CDR3 loop spans 15 amino acids. V gave up 2 bases and J gave up 2 bases, with 13 bases separating them. DNA for the CDR3: TGTGCCAGCAGTTTAATAGACAGTCCTACCTACGAGCAGTACTTC. Protein product: CASSLIDSPTYEQYF.